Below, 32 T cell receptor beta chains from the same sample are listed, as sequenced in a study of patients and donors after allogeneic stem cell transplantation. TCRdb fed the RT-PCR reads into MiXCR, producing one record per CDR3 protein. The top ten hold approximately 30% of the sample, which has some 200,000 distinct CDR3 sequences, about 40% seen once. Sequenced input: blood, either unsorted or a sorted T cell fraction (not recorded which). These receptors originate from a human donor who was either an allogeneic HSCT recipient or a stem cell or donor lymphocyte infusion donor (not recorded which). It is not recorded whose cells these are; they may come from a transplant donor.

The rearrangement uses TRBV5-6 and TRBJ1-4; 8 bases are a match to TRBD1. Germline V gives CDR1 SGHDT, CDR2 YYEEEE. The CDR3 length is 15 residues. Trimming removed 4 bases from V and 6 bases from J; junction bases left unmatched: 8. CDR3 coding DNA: TGTGCCAGCAGCCCCGGGACAGGAATCGATGAAAAACTGTTTTTT. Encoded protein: CASSPGTGIDEKLFF.

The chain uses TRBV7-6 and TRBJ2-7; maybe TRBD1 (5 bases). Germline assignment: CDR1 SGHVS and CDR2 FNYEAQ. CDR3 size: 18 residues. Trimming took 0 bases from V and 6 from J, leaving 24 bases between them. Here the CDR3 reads CASSLALGTSLGAAEQYF. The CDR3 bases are TGTGCCAGCAGCTTAGCGCTTGGAACCTCCCTAGGGGCCGCCGAGCAGTACTTC. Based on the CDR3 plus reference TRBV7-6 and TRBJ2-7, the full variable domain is GAGVSQSPRYKVTKRGQDVALRCDPISGHVSLYWYRQALGQGPEFLTYFNYEAQQDKSGLPNDRFSAERPEGSISTLTIQRTEQRDSAMYRCASSLALGTSLGAAEQYFGPGTRLTVT.

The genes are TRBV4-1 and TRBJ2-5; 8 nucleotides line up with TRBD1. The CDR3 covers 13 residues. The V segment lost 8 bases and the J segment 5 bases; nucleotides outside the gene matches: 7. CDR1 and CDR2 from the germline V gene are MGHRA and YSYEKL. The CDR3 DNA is TGCGCCAGCCGCAGGGGGCGCTCGGAGACCCAGTACTTC. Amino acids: CASRRGRSETQYF.

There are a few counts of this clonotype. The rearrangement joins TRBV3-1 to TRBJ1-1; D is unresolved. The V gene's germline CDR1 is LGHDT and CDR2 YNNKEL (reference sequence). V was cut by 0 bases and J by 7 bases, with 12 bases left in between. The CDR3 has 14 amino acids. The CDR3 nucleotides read TGTGCCAGCAGCCAAGATATGACGAATTTTGAAGCTTTCTTT. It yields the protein CASSQDMTNFEAFF.

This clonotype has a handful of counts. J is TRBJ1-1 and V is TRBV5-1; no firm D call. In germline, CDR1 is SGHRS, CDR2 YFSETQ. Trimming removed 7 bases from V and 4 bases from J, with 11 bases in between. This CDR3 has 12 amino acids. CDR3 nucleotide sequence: TGCGCCAGCCGGGGTGACGGCACTGAAGCTTTCTTT. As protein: CASRGDGTEAFF.

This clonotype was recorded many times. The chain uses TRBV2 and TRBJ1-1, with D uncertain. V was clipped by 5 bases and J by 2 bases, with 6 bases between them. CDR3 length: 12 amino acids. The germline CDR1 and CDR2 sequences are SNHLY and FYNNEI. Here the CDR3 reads CASSRPNTEAFF. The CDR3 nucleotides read TGTGCCAGCAGTAGACCTAACACTGAAGCTTTCTTT.

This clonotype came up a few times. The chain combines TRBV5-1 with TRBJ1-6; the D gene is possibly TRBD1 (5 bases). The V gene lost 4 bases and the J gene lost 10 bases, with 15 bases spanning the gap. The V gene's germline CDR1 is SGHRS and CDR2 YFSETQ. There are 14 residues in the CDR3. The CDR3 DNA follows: TGCGCCAGCAGCCCCGGTAAAGCAGGGTCACCCCTCCACTTT. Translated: CASSPGKAGSPLHF. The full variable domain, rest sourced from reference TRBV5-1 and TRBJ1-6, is KAGVTQTPRYLIKTRGQQVTLSCSPISGHRSVSWYQQTPGQGLQFLFEYFSETQRNKGNFPGRFSGRQFSNSRSEMNVSTLELGDSALYLCASSPGKAGSPLHFGNGTRLTVT.

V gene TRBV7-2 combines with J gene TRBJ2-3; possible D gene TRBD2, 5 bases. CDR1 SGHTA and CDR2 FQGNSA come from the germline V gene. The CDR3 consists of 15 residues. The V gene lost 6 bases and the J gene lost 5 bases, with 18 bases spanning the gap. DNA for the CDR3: TGTGCCAGCAGTAAACTAGTCTCATCGTTAGATACGCAGTATTTT. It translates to CASSKLVSSLDTQYF.

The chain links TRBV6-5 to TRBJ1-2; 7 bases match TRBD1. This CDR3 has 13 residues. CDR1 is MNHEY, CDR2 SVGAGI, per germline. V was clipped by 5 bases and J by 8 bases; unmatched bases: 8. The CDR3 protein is CASSRRSGGGYTF. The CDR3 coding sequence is TGTGCCAGCAGTAGGAGGTCAGGGGGGGGCTACACCTTC.

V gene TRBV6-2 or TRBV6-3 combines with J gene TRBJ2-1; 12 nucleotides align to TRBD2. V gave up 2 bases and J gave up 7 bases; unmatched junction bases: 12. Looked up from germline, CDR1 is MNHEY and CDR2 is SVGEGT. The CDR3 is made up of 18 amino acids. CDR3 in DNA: TGTGCCAGCAGTTACCTGGCTAGCGGGAGGGCCTTGTGGAATGAGCAGTTCTTC. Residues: CASSYLASGRALWNEQFF.

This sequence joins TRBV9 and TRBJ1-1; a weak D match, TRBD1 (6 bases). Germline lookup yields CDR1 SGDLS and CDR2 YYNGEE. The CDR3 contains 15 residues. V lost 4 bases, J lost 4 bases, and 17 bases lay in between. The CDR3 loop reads CASSPPTGKLTEAFF. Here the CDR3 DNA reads TGTGCCAGCAGCCCCCCCACAGGGAAGCTCACTGAAGCTTTCTTT. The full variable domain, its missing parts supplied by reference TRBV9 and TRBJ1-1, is DSGVTQTPKHLITATGQRVTLRCSPRSGDLSVYWYQQSLDQGLQFLIQYYNGEERAKGNILERFSAQQFPDLHSELNLSSLELGDSALYFCASSPPTGKLTEAFFGQGTRLTVV.

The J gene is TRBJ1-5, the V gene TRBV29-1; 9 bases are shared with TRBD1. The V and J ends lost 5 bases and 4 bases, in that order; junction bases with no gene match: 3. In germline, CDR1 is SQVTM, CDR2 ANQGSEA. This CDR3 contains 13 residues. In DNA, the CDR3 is TGCAGCGTTCGGACAGGGGAAAATCAGCCCCAGCATTTT. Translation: CSVRTGENQPQHF. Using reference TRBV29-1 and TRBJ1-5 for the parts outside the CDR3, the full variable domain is SAVISQKPSRDICQRGTSLTIQCQVDSQVTMMFWYRQQPGQSLTLIATANQGSEATYESGFVIDKFPISRPNLTFSTLTVSNMSPEDSSIYLCSVRTGENQPQHFGDGTRLSIL.

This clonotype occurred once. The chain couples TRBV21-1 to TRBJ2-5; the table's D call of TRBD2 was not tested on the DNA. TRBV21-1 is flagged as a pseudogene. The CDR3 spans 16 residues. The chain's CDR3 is CASSSFAGAEGETQYF. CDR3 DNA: TGTGCCAGCAGCAGTTTTGCGGGTGCAGAAGGGGAGACCCAGTACTTC.

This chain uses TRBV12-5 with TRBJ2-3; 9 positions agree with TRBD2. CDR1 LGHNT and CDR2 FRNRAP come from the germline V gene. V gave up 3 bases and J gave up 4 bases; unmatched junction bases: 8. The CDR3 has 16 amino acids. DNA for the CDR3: TGTGCTAGTGGTTTAAGGCTAGCGGGACTGCCAGATACGCAGTATTTT. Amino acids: CASGLRLAGLPDTQYF. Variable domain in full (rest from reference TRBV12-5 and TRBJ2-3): DARVTQTPRHKVTEMGQEVTMRCQPILGHNTVFWYRQTMMQGLELLAYFRNRAPLDDSGMPKDRFSAEMPDATLATLKIQPSEPRDSAVYFCASGLRLAGLPDTQYFGPGTRLTVL.

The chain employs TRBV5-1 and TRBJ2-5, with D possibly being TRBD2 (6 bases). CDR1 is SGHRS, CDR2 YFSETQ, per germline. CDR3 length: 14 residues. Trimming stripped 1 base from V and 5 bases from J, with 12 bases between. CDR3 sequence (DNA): TGCGCCAGCAGCTTGCTGGAGGGACGGGAGACCCAGTACTTC. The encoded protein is CASSLLEGRETQYF.

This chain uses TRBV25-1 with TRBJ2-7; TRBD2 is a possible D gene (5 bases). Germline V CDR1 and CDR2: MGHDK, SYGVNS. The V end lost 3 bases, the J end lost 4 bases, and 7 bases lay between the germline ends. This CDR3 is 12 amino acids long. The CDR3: CASSDRGYEQYF. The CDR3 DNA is TGTGCCAGCAGTGACAGAGGGTACGAGCAGTACTTC.

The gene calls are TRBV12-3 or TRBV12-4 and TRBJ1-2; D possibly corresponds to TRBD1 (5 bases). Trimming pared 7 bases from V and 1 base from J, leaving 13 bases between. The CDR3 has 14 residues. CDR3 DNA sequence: TGTGCCAGCACCTCCACGGGGCATAACTATGGCTACACCTTC. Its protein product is CASTSTGHNYGYTF.

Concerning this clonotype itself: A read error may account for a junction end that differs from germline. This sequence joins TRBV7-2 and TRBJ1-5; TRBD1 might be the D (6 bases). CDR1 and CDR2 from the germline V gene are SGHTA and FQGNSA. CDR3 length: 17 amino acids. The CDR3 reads CASSQLDRGVINQPQHF. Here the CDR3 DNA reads TGTGCCAGCAGCCAATTAGATAGGGGGGTGATCAATCAACCCCAGCATTTT.

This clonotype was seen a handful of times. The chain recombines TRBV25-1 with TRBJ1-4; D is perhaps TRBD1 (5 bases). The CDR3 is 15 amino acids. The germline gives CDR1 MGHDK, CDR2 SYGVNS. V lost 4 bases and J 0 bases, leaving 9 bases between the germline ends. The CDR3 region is CASSAQGATNEKLFF. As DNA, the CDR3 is TGTGCCAGCAGTGCCCAGGGTGCAACTAATGAAAAACTGTTTTTT. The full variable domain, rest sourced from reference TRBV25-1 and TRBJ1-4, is EADIYQTPRYLVIGTGKKITLECSQTMGHDKMYWYQQDPGMELHLIHYSYGVNSTEKGDLSSESTVSRIRTEHFPLTLESARPSHTSQYLCASSAQGATNEKLFFGSGTQLSVL.

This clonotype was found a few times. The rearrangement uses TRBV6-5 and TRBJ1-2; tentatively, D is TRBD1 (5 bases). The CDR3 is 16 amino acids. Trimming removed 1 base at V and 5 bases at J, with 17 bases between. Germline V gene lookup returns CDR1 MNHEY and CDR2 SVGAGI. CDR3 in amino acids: CASSYLRGGGYYGYTF. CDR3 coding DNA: TGTGCCAGCAGTTACTTGAGGGGTGGGGGATATTATGGCTACACCTTC.

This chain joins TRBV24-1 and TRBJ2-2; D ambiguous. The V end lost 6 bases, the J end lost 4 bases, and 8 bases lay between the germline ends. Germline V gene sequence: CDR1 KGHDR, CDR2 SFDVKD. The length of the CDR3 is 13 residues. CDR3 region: CATSLSFTGELFF. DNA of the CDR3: TGTGCCACCAGTTTAAGTTTCACCGGGGAGCTGTTTTTT.

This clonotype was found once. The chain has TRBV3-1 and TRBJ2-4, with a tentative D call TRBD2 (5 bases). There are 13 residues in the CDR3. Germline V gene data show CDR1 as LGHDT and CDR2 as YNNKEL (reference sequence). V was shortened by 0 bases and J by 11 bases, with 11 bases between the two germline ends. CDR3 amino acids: CASSQDLSGLQYF. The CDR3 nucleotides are TGTGCCAGCAGCCAAGATCTCAGCGGCCTTCAGTACTTC.

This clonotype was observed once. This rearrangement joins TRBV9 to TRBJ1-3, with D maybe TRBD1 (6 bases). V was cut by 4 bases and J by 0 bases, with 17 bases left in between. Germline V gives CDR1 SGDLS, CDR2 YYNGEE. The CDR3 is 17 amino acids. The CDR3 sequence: CASSHPPTGNSGNTIYF. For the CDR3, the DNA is TGTGCCAGCAGCCATCCCCCAACAGGGAACTCTGGAAACACCATATATTTT.

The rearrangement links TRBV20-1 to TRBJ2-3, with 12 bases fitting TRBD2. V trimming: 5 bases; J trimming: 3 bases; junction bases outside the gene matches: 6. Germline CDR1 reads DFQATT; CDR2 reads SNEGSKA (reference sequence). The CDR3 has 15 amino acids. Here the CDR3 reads CSAPYGLAGTDTQYF. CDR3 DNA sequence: TGCAGTGCTCCCTACGGACTAGCGGGAACAGATACGCAGTATTTT.

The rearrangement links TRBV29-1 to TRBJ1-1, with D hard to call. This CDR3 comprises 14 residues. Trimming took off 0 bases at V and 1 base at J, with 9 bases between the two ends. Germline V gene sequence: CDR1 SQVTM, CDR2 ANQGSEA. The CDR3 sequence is CSVEDWGGNTEAFF. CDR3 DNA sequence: TGCAGCGTTGAAGATTGGGGAGGGAACACTGAAGCTTTCTTT.

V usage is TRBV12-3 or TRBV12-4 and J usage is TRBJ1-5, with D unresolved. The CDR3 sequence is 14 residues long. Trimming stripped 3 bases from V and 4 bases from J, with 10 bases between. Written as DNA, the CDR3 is TGTGCCAGCAGTTTTAGGGCGGAAAATCAGCCCCAGCATTTT. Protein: CASSFRAENQPQHF.

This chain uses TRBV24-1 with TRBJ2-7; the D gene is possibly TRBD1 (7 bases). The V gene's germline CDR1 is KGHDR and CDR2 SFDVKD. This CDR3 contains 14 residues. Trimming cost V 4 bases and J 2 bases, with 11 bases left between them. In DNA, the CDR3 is TGTGCCACCAGTGAGGGGGGACAGACCTACGAGCAGTACTTC. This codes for CATSEGGQTYEQYF.

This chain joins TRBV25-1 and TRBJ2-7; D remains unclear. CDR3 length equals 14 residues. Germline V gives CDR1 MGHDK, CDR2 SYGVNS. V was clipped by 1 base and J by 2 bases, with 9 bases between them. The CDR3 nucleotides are TGTGCCAGCAGTGAATCCGACACCACCTACGAGCAGTACTTC. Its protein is CASSESDTTYEQYF.

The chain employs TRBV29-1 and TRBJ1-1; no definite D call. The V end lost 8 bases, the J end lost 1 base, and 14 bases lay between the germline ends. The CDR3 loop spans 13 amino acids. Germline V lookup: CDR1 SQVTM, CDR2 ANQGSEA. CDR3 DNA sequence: TGCAGCCAGGTCGTGGTTACGAACACTGAAGCTTTCTTT. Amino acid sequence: CSQVVVTNTEAFF.

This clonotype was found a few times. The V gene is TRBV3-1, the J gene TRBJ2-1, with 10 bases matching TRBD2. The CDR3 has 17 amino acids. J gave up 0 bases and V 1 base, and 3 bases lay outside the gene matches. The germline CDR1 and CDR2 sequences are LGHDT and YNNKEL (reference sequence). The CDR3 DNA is TGTGCCAGCAGCCAAGGCGGACTAGCGGACTCCTACAATGAGCAGTTCTTC. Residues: CASSQGGLADSYNEQFF.

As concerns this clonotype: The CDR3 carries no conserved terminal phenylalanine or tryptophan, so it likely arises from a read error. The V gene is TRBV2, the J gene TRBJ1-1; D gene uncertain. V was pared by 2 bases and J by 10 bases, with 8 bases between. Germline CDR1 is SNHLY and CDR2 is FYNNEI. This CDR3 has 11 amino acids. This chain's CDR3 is CASSEFVVAFL. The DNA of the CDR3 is TGTGCCAGCAGTGAATTTGTTGTAGCTTTCTTG.

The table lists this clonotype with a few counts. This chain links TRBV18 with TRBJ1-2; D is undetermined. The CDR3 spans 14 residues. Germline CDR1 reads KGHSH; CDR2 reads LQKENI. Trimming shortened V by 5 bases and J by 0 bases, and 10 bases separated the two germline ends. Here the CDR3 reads CASSEDVSNYGYTF. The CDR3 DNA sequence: TGTGCCAGCTCAGAGGACGTTTCTAACTATGGCTACACCTTC.